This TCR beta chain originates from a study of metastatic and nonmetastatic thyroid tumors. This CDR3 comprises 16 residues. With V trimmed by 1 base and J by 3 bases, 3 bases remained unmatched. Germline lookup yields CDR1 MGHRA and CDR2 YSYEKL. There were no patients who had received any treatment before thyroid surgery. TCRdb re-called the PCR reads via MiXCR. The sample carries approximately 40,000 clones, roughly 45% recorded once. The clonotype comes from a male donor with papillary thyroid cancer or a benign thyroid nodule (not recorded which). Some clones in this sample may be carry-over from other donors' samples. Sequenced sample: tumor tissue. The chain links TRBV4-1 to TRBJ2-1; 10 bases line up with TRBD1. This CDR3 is CASSQVRDRGYNEQFF. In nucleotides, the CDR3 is TGCGCCAGCAGCCAAGTCCGGGACAGGGGCTACAATGAGCAGTTCTTC.